A selection of T cell receptor beta chains follows, all from one sample in a study of cytomegalovirus exposure and HLA in healthy donors. Data came from immunoSEQ multiplex PCR; TCRdb stores just in-frame clones and leaves some out. The table shows about 190,000 clones, with around four fifths occurring only once. What was sequenced was PBMCs. The origin of the receptors is a man aged 35 to 55 in good health and CMV-seropositive. Both conserved end residues are part of each CDR3. The D gene is left open where the match is weak. Clone size is given for some rows only: seen once, a few or many times, or a class if the clone is expanded.

v_gene	d_gene	abundance	j_gene	CDR3nt	CDR3aa
TRBV19	TRBD1	.	TRBJ1-3	TGTGCCAGTAGCATGACAGGGGGCACTGGAAATACCATATATTTT	CASSMTGGTGNTIYF
TRBV19	.	.	TRBJ1-3	TGTGCCAGTAGTAAACTCTCTGGAAACACCATATATTTT	CASSKLSGNTIYF
TRBV4-3	.	.	TRBJ1-4	TGCGCCAGCAGCCAAGGAACGGCACAGACTAATGAAAAACTGTTTTTT	CASSQGTAQTNEKLFF
TRBV14	.	.	TRBJ2-2	TGTGCCAGCAGCCTTCAGAACACCGGGGAGCTGTTTTTT	CASSLQNTGELFF
TRBV30	.	.	TRBJ1-5	TGTGCCTGGAGTTTAGGGCAGGGCTCCAATCAGCCCCAGCATTTT	CAWSLGQGSNQPQHF
TRBV4-2	TRBD1	.	TRBJ1-2	TGTGCCAGCAGCCAAGGACAGGGACCCTATGGCTACACCTTC	CASSQGQGPYGYTF
TRBV15	TRBD2	.	TRBJ2-3	TGTGCCACCTCCCCGTGGGGGCTAGCGGGAGGGCATGGCACAGATACGCAGTATTTT	CATSPWGLAGGHGTDTQYF
TRBV29-1	TRBD2	.	TRBJ2-1	TGCAGCGTGGAGCTGCGGGAGCTGCGAATCTCCTACAATGAGCAGTTCTTC	CSVELRELRISYNEQFF
TRBV14	TRBD2	.	TRBJ2-5	TGTGCCAGCAGCCCGTTCGTCCGGACTAGCGGGAGGGAGACCCAGTACTTC	CASSPFVRTSGRETQYF
TRBV9	TRBD1	.	TRBJ2-7	TGTGCCAGCAGCGTAGCCGGACAGGGAAGAGAGCAGTACTTC	CASSVAGQGREQYF
TRBV2	TRBD1	once	TRBJ2-5	TGTGCCAGCAGCAGGGGGCAGGAGACCCAGTACTTC	CASSRGQETQYF
TRBV5-4	TRBD2	few	TRBJ2-3	TGTGCCAGCAGCTCTAGCGGTAGCACAGATACGCAGTATTTT	CASSSSGSTDTQYF
TRBV19	TRBD1	.	TRBJ2-2	TGTGCCAGTAGTGTGGACAGGGTCGGCACCGGGGAGCTGTTTTTT	CASSVDRVGTGELFF
TRBV5-4	.	.	TRBJ2-7	TGTGCCAGCAGCTCGGTAGCGGATACCTACGAGCAGTACTTC	CASSSVADTYEQYF
TRBV5-6	TRBD2	.	TRBJ2-5	TGTGCCAGCAGGCAGACTAGCGGGTACCAAGAGACCCAGTACTTC	CASRQTSGYQETQYF
TRBV2	TRBD1	.	TRBJ1-5	TGTGCCAGCAGTGAGGGACAGCCGGTCATTCGGCCCCAGCATTTT	CASSEGQPVIRPQHF
TRBV28	TRBD1	.	TRBJ1-4	TGTGCCAGCAGTCGACAGGGGGCCGGTGAAAAACTGTTTTTT	CASSRQGAGEKLFF
TRBV19	TRBD1	.	TRBJ2-6	TGTGCCAGTAGTATCAGACAGGGGAACTCTGGGGCCAACGTCCTGACTTTC	CASSIRQGNSGANVLTF
TRBV19	.	once	TRBJ2-1	TGTGCCAGTAGCCCCTCGCGGCAGAAATACCCCCGTGGGGAGCAGTTCTTC	CASSPSRQKYPRGEQFF
TRBV9	TRBD2	.	TRBJ2-1	TGTGCCAGCAGTCCTCTAGCGGGAGAATTACTCTTC	CASSPLAGELLF
TRBV6-1	.	.	TRBJ1-4	TGTGCCAGATCGGAGGAGATGGTAGGAAAACTGTTTTTT	CARSEEMVGKLFF
TRBV10-3	.	.	TRBJ2-3	TGTGCCATCAGTGGCGTAGCGAAGTACACAGATACGCAGTATTTT	CAISGVAKYTDTQYF
TRBV5-5	.	once	TRBJ1-1	TGTGCCAGCAGCTTGGCCGGGATGAACACTGAAGCTTTCTTT	CASSLAGMNTEAFF
TRBV5-1	.	.	TRBJ2-3	TGCGCCAGCAGCTTGGAGCAGGGTCCCACAGATACGCAGTATTTT	CASSLEQGPTDTQYF
TRBV2	TRBD2	.	TRBJ2-3	TGTGCCAGCAGTGACCTTGGAGCGGGAGGGATAGCTGGGTCAGATACGCAGTATTTT	CASSDLGAGGIAGSDTQYF
TRBV4-2	TRBD2	once	TRBJ2-3	TGTGCCAGCAGCCCAAACCGGGGCCCACTAGGGAGGGAAGCAGATACGCAGTATTTT	CASSPNRGPLGREADTQYF
TRBV18	TRBD1	.	TRBJ2-7	TGTGCCAGCTCATACCGGGACAGGGGGCTGGGGTTGCCCCCAAGCTCCTACGAGCAGTACTTC	CASSYRDRGLGLPPSSYEQYF